What follows describes a single T cell receptor (beta chain). Its antigen is still unknown. These data are taken from a study of CD8 T cells in ankylosing spondylitis. Study observations and caveats: A TCR beta motif of fewer than ten highly homologous variants seemed to mark ankylosing spondylitis blood.

MiXCR was run by TCRdb on the 5' RACE reads, yielding one entry per CDR3 protein. The table lists approximately 400,000 distinct CDR3 sequences, roughly 18% of them singletons. The material sequenced was blood, either unsorted or a sorted T cell fraction (not recorded which). The sequence was obtained from a male donor with ankylosing spondylitis.

The CDR3 region has the DNA TGTGCCAGCAGTGAAAGGAGCTCCTACGAGCAGTACTTC. Translated, it gives CASSERSSYEQYF. The chain recombines TRBV2 with TRBJ2-7; no definite D call. Germline CDR1 and CDR2: SNHLY and FYNNEI. CDR3 size: 13 residues. The germline V and J ends were trimmed by 2 bases and 0 bases, with 5 bases remaining between them.